The 25 T cell receptor beta chains listed next were all sequenced from one sample in a study of control samples from healthy donors and cancer patients. TCRdb's table, derived via immunoSEQ multiplex PCR, lists solely in-frame clones and lacks some. This listing includes about 190,000 clones. The sequenced material came from blood. These receptors came from a woman in her thirties in good health.

This chain joins TRBV5-8 and TRBJ2-5, with D tentatively TRBD1 or TRBD2 (5 bases each). Per germline, CDR1 SGHTS and CDR2 YDEGEE. The CDR3 has 16 amino acids. The germline V and J ends were trimmed by 4 bases and 5 bases, with 21 bases remaining between them. The CDR3 region has the DNA TGTGCCAGCAGCCCCTGGGGGTATGGGATGGAGGAGACCCAGTACTTC. Encoded protein: CASSPWGYGMEETQYF.

The rearrangement links TRBV10-3 to TRBJ1-3; D perhaps matches TRBD1 (5 bases). The CDR3 is made up of 16 amino acids. V lost 3 bases and J 4 bases, leaving 16 bases between the germline ends. Germline CDR1 ENHRY, CDR2 SYGVKD. The CDR3 sequence: CAISDYDSSLGNTIYF. The CDR3 DNA reads as TGTGCCATCAGTGATTACGACAGTTCCTTGGGAAACACCATATATTTT.

The chain employs TRBV6-2 or TRBV6-3 and TRBJ1-1; D not certain. This CDR3 has 15 residues. The V gene lost 4 bases and the J gene lost 0 bases, with 12 bases spanning the gap. Germline values: CDR1 MNHEY, CDR2 SVGEGT. The CDR3 bases are TGTGCCAGCAGTTTAAGGGAACCGATGAACACTGAAGCTTTCTTT. Residues: CASSLREPMNTEAFF.

The chain employs TRBV2 and TRBJ1-5; D remains ambiguous. Per the germline V gene, CDR1 is SNHLY and CDR2 is FYNNEI. Between the trimmed V and J ends, which lost 2 bases and 3 bases, there was a span of 11 bases. The CDR3 totals 15 residues. The CDR3 region is CASSELRVDNQPQHF. The CDR3 nucleotides are TGTGCCAGCAGTGAACTCCGGGTAGACAATCAGCCCCAGCATTTT.

The chain recombines TRBV7-2 with TRBJ2-1, with 10 bases that match TRBD1. V lost 5 bases and J lost 7; bases outside the gene matches: 11. Germline V gene sequence: CDR1 SGHTA, CDR2 FQGNSA. The CDR3 loop spans 16 amino acids. CDR3 coding DNA: TGTGCCAGCAGCACACGACAGGGGGCGCTATTGAATGAGCAGTTCTTC. Translating it yields CASSTRQGALLNEQFF.

The chain carries TRBV24-1 and TRBJ2-1, with TRBD1 matching 9 bases. Trimming took 0 bases from V and 8 from J; bases not matched to a gene: 4. The CDR3 length is 15 residues. Looked up from germline, CDR1 is KGHDR and CDR2 is SFDVKD. The CDR3, as DNA: TGTGCCACCAGTGATTTGCGGACAGGGGCCGATGAGCAGTTCTTC. Protein: CATSDLRTGADEQFF.

The chain has TRBV10-3 and TRBJ1-6, with 7 bases that match TRBD1. This CDR3 is 14 amino acids long. The trim removed 11 bases at V and 8 bases at J, leaving 12 bases unmatched. CDR1 ENHRY and CDR2 SYGVKD come from the germline V gene. The CDR3 here is CAVRSPGQYSPLHF. The CDR3 nucleotides read TGTGCCGTTCGAAGCCCGGGACAGTATTCACCCCTCCACTTT.

The CDR3 here is CASSNGGGYEQYF. In nucleotides, the CDR3 is TGTGCCAGTAGTAATGGAGGGGGCTACGAGCAGTACTTC. The rearrangement uses TRBV19 and TRBJ2-7, with D perhaps matching TRBD1 or TRBD2 (6 bases each). Deletions cut 4 bases from V and 3 bases from J, with 10 bases between. The CDR3 is 13 amino acids. Looked up from germline, CDR1 is LNHDA and CDR2 is SQIVND (reference sequence).

The chain joins TRBV5-4 to TRBJ1-2; D uncertain. Looked up from germline, CDR1 is SGHNT and CDR2 is YYREEE (reference sequence). The CDR3 loop spans 14 amino acids. Trimming stripped 0 bases from V and 2 bases from J, with 8 bases between. The CDR3 coding sequence is TGTGCCAGCAGCTTGGGTTGGCAGAACTATGGCTACACCTTC. It yields the protein CASSLGWQNYGYTF.

This chain's CDR3 is CASSLESAVYGYTF. The CDR3, as DNA: TGCGCCAGCAGCTTGGAGTCGGCAGTCTATGGCTACACCTTC. The J gene is TRBJ1-2, the V gene TRBV5-1; no clear D gene. Germline CDR1 reads SGHRS; CDR2 reads YFSETQ. The V and J ends lost 0 bases and 4 bases respectively, with 10 bases between them. The CDR3 length is 14 residues.

The V call is TRBV28, the J call TRBJ1-2; TRBD1 matches at 7 bases. V was clipped by 5 bases and J by 6 bases; unmatched bases: 9. The CDR3 spans 14 residues. Germline V gives CDR1 MDHEN, CDR2 SYDVKM. CDR3 amino acids: CASSLRQGKDGYTF. Here the CDR3 DNA reads TGTGCCAGCAGTCTGCGACAGGGTAAAGATGGCTACACCTTC.

The chain combines TRBV7-2 with TRBJ1-1; no clear D gene. Germline V gene lookup returns CDR1 SGHTA and CDR2 FQGNSA. V was shortened by 1 base and J by 6 bases, with 6 bases between the two germline ends. This CDR3 has 12 amino acids. The CDR3 DNA reads as TGTGCCAGCAGCTTAGTACAATCTGAAGCTTTCTTT. Translation gives CASSLVQSEAFF.

CDR3 protein: CASSVGGGDYGYTF. The CDR3 coding sequence is TGTGCCAGCAGCGTAGGAGGGGGCGACTATGGCTACACCTTC. V and J are TRBV9 and TRBJ1-2; 7 bases fit TRBD1. V was pared by 0 bases and J by 3 bases, with 2 bases of the junction left unmatched. This CDR3 region has 14 residues. Germline V gene data show CDR1 as SGDLS and CDR2 as YYNGEE.

The chain carries TRBV6-5 and TRBJ1-3, with D tentatively TRBD1 (6 bases). The CDR3 runs to 15 residues. Trimming took off 6 bases at V and 0 bases at J, with 12 bases between the two ends. From germline, CDR1 is MNHEY and CDR2 SVGAGI. The CDR3 region is CASRRGGSSGNTIYF. Written as DNA, the CDR3 is TGTGCCAGCAGACGAGGGGGGAGCTCTGGAAACACCATATATTTT.

J is TRBJ2-5 and V is TRBV28, with D unclear. V was cut by 6 bases and J by 5 bases, with 13 bases left in between. The CDR3 consists of 13 residues. The germline V gene has CDR1 MDHEN and CDR2 SYDVKM. The CDR3 region has the DNA TGTGCCAGCAGCCTCTCTTTTGGGGAGACCCAGTACTTC. Protein sequence: CASSLSFGETQYF.

For the CDR3, the DNA is TGTGCCAGCAGTTACGGGGGTTGGGAAAACACCGGGGAGCTGTTTTTT. Its protein is CASSYGGWENTGELFF. The V gene is TRBV6-5, the J gene TRBJ2-2; perhaps D is TRBD1 or TRBD2 (5 bases each). CDR1 and CDR2 (germline): MNHEY, SVGAGI. V was pared by 2 bases and J by 2 bases, with 12 bases between. The CDR3 has 16 residues.

The chain couples TRBV5-6 to TRBJ1-3, with D maybe TRBD1 (5 bases). The V end was cut by 4 bases, the J end by 4 bases, with 12 bases between. Germline values: CDR1 SGHDT, CDR2 YYEEEE. This CDR3 contains 14 residues. CDR3 DNA: TGTGCCAGCAGCACCAGGGACCCAGGAAACACCATATATTTT. This encodes CASSTRDPGNTIYF. Full variable domain (missing parts from reference TRBV5-6 and TRBJ1-3): DAGVTQSPTHLIKTRGQQVTLRCSPKSGHDTVSWYQQALGQGPQFIFQYYEEEERQRGNFPDRFSGHQFPNYSSELNVNALLLGDSALYLCASSTRDPGNTIYFGEGSWLTVV.

This sequence joins TRBV5-4 and TRBJ1-2; the match to TRBD1 covers 7 bases. The CDR3 runs to 13 residues. Germline lookup yields CDR1 SGHNT and CDR2 YYREEE (reference sequence). The trim removed 4 bases at V and 3 bases at J, leaving 3 bases unmatched. CDR3 bases: TGTGCCAGCAGCAACGACAGGGACTATGGCTACACCTTC. As protein: CASSNDRDYGYTF. Looking up the rest from reference TRBV5-4 and TRBJ1-2 gives the full variable domain: ETGVTQSPTHLIKTRGQQVTLRCSSQSGHNTVSWYQQALGQGPQFIFQYYREEENGRGNFPPRFSGLQFPNYSSELNVNALELDDSALYLCASSNDRDYGYTFGSGTRLTVV.

V gene TRBV24-1 combines with J gene TRBJ1-5, with D unresolved. The length of the CDR3 is 12 residues. Germline loops: CDR1 KGHDR, CDR2 SFDVKD. V was shortened by 9 bases and J by 1 base, with 6 bases between the two germline ends. The CDR3 spells CATGESNQPQHF. The CDR3 DNA follows: TGTGCCACCGGAGAGAGCAATCAGCCCCAGCATTTT.

V is TRBV7-5 and J is TRBJ1-1. TRBV7-5 is a listed pseudogene. The CDR3 consists of 16 residues. CDR3: CARSLVRGAKNTEAFF. The CDR3 nucleotides read TGTGCCAGAAGCTTAGTTCGCGGGGCCAAAAACACTGAAGCTTTCTTT.

The V gene is TRBV27, the J gene TRBJ2-1; D is uncertain. Trimming stripped 6 bases from V and 8 bases from J, with 14 bases between. The CDR3 runs to 13 residues. Germline lookup yields CDR1 MNHEY and CDR2 SMNVEV (reference sequence). CDR3 bases: TGTGCCAGCAGCTTGGGCCGGCCCTATGAGCAGTTCTTC. Translation gives CASSLGRPYEQFF.

The rearrangement joins TRBV6-2 or TRBV6-3 to TRBJ1-4; D remains unclear. The germline V gene encodes CDR1 MNHEY and CDR2 SVGEGT. V lost 0 bases and J lost 4, with 9 bases in between. The CDR3 runs 15 residues. CDR3 sequence reads: CASSYSWRLNEKLFF. CDR3 DNA: TGTGCCAGCAGTTACTCATGGAGACTTAATGAAAAACTGTTTTTT.

The rearrangement links TRBV3-1 (or the pseudogene TRBV3-2) to TRBJ2-2; the D is unclear. Germline lookup yields CDR1 LGHDT and CDR2 YNNKEL (reference sequence). V was cut by 2 bases and J by 5 bases, with 6 bases left in between. This CDR3 is built from 13 residues. CDR3 coding DNA: TGTGCCAGCAGCCAATCAAGTACCGGGGAGCTGTTTTTT. It is translated as CASSQSSTGELFF.

V is TRBV4-1 and J is TRBJ2-5, with 11 bases lining up with TRBD2. J lost 3 bases, V lost 5 bases, and 5 bases had no gene match. The CDR3 runs 15 residues. Germline CDR1 reads MGHRA; CDR2 reads YSYEKL. CDR3 amino acids: CASSSTSGAKETQYF. Here the CDR3 DNA reads TGCGCCAGCAGCTCGACTAGCGGGGCTAAAGAGACCCAGTACTTC.

Here the CDR3 reads CASSPGGSTDTQYF. The CDR3 DNA is TGCGCCAGCAGCCCGGGGGGATCCACAGATACGCAGTATTTT. The V and J genes are TRBV5-1 and TRBJ2-3; 7 bases are a match to TRBD2. The CDR3 spans 14 residues. Germline assignment: CDR1 SGHRS and CDR2 YFSETQ. J was trimmed by 2 bases and V by 4 bases; bases with no gene match: 4. Drawing the rest from reference TRBV5-1 and TRBJ2-3, the complete variable domain is KAGVTQTPRYLIKTRGQQVTLSCSPISGHRSVSWYQQTPGQGLQFLFEYFSETQRNKGNFPGRFSGRQFSNSRSEMNVSTLELGDSALYLCASSPGGSTDTQYFGPGTRLTVL.